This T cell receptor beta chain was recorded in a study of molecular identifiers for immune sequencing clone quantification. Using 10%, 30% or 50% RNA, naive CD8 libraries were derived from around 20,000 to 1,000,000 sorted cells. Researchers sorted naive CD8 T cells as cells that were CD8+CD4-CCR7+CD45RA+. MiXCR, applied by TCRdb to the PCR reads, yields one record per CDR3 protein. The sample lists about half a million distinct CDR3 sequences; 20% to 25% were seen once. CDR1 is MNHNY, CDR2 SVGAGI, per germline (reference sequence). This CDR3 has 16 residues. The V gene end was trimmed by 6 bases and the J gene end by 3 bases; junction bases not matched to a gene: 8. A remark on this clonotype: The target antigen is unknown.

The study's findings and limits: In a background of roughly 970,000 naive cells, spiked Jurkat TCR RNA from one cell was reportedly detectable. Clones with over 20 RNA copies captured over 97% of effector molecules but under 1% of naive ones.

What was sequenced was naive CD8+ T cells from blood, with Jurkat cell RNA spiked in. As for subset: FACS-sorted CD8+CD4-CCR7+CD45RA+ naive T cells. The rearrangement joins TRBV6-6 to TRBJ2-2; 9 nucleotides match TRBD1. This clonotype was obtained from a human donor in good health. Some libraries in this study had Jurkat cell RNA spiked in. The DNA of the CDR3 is TGTGCCAGCAGCCTTAGGACAGGGGTTGACACCGGGGAGCTGTTTTTT. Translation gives CASSLRTGVDTGELFF.